The present T cell receptor (beta chain) was sequenced within a study of breast tumors, draining lymph nodes, adjacent tissues. Germline trimming cut 0 bases from V and 7 bases from J; bases unmatched to any gene: 6. Germline-derived CDR1 and CDR2 are SGHNT and YYREEE (reference sequence). The CDR3 totals 15 residues. Samples came from axillary lymph nodes draining the breast cancer. TCRdb reprocessed the multiplex PCR reads via MiXCR and lists one record per CDR3 protein. This sample has about 270,000 distinct CDR3 sequences, with 30% found just once. This clonotype was observed at least ten times. Sequenced material: axillary lymph node tissue. The TCR originated in a female donor with breast cancer. Some clones in this sample may be carry-over from other donors' samples. The chain couples TRBV5-4 to TRBJ2-1; the match to TRBD2 covers 8 bases. CDR3 residues: CASSLGLARLNEQFF. Written as DNA, the CDR3 is TGTGCCAGCAGCTTGGGACTAGCGCGCCTAAATGAGCAGTTCTTC.